This T cell receptor beta chain was sequenced for a study of blood T cell repertoires in COVID-19. Study as a whole: From T cells, B-cell-depleted T cells, or PBMCs came the material, which was cDNA or gDNA.

Details on this clone: One end of the junction fails to match germline, which may point to a read error.

Per germline, CDR1 SGHDT and CDR2 YYEEEE. This CDR3 comprises 13 residues. Authors' processing steps: Reference gene primer amplification gave nucleated cell count estimates. Clones were read by immunoSEQ multiplex PCR, and TCRdb kept only the in-frame ones, dropping some. V, J and clone size are those of that table, while D and trimming were read from the DNA. The sample has 350,000 to 450,000 clones, 89% seen once. Seattle patients were enrolled during active infection and followed longitudinally. Sequencing used peripheral blood. The V gene is TRBV5-6, the J gene TRBJ1-2, with a weak D call TRBD1 (5 bases). The sequence came from a woman aged 40 to 50 with COVID-19, enrolled during active disease. CDR3 residues: CASSLDTNYGYTF. In DNA, the CDR3 is TGTGCCAGCAGTTTGGACACTAACTATGGCTACACCTTC.